Ten or more counts support the clone carrying this T cell receptor (beta chain). Its antigen remains unknown. Relying on iRepertoire HTBI primers and Arm-PCR of CDR3 regions, the team built TCR beta libraries. From the multiplex PCR reads, TCRdb called clonotypes with MiXCR, one entry per CDR3 protein. The sample records some 490,000 distinct CDR3 sequences, about 12% being singletons. This sample was included in a study of regulatory T cells in long-lasting Graves disease. Indicated time point: newly diagnosed GD, antithyroid drugs for less than 3 months. Extracted PBMC RNA gave rise to the TCR library. Trimming shortened V by 1 base and J by 7 bases, and 16 bases separated the two germline ends. CDR1 is SGHAT, CDR2 FQNNGV, per germline. This CDR3 spans 15 amino acids. Findings and caveats of the study: Lower TCR diversity was seen in persistent Graves' patients than in newly diagnosed ones.

The same data also contributed to another study, on T cells in Graves' hyperthyroidism and ophthalmopathy. In that study: TCR CDR3 regions were first amplified by RT-PCR with HTBI primers.

This chain links TRBV11-2 with TRBJ1-2; D is perhaps TRBD1 (6 bases). The receptor was derived from a woman aged 25 to 45 with Graves disease. Sequenced here: peripheral blood mononuclear cells (PBMCs), sampled at new diagnosis, from a patient treated with antithyroid drugs. The CDR3 DNA is TGTGCCAGCAGCTTAGCGCCAGGGGCATCGAGTGGCTACACCTTC. Translation: CASSLAPGASSGYTF.